This note documents a single T cell receptor beta chain sequence. Per the study methods: Estimation of nucleated cell counts relied on the amplification of reference gene primers. Only in-frame clones appear in the TCRdb table, and some are missing; sequencing was by immunoSEQ multiplex PCR. The V and J calls and the clone size are those of that table, but D and trimming were determined from the DNA. The sample holds 150,000 to 200,000 clones, roughly 88% seen once. This specimen comes from a study of blood T cell repertoires in COVID-19. For the study at large: The United States, Italy and Spain provided the acute and convalescent COVID-19 samples. Sample material is recorded as cDNA or gDNA derived from T cells, B-cell-depleted T cells, or PBMCs.

Per the germline V gene, CDR1 is LGHNA and CDR2 is YSLEER. V lost 0 bases to trimming and J lost 5 bases, with 9 bases between them. This CDR3 has 14 amino acids. The sequence was collected from a woman of 80 years or more with active or convalescent COVID-19. V and J are TRBV4-3 and TRBJ2-3; D is undetermined. The sequenced sample was peripheral blood. The CDR3 spells CASSQDNTRDTQYF. The CDR3 region has the DNA TGCGCCAGCAGCCAAGATAACACAAGAGATACGCAGTATTTT.